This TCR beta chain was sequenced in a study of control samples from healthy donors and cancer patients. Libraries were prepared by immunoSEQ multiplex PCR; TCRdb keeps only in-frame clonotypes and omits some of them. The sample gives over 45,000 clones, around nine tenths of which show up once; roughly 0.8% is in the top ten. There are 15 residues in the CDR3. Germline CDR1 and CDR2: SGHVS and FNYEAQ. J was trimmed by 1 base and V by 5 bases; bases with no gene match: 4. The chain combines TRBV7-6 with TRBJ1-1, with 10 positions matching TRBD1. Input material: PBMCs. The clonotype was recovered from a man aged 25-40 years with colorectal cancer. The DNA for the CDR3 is TGTGCCAGCAGCATTGGACAGGGGGGGAACACTGAAGCTTTCTTT. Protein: CASSIGQGGNTEAFF.